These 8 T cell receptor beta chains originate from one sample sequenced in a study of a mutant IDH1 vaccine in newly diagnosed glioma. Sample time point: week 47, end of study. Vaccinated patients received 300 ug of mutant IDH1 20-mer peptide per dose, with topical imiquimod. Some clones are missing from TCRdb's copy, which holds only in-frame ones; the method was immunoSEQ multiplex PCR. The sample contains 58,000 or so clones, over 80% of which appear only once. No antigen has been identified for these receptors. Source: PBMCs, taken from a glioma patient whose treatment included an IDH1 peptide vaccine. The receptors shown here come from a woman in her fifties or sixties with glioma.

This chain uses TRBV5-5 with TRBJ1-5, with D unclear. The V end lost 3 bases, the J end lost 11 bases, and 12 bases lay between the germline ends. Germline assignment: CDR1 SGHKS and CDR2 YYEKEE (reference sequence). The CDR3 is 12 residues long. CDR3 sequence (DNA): TGTGCCAGCAGCTCAGACGGACGGGCCCAGCATTTT. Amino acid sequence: CASSSDGRAQHF.

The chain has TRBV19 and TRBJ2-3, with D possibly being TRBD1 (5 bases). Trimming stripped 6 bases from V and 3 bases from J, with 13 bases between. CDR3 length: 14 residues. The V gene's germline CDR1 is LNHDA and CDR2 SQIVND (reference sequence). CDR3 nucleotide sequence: TGTGCCAGTAGGCCAAGGGGCGGTACAGATACGCAGTATTTT. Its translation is CASRPRGGTDTQYF.

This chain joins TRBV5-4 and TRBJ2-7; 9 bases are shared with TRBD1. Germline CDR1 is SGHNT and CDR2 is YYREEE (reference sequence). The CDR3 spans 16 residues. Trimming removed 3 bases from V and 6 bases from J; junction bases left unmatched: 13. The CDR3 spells CASSSAGTGIFGEQYF. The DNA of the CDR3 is TGTGCCAGCAGCTCGGCGGGGACAGGGATCTTCGGCGAGCAGTACTTC.

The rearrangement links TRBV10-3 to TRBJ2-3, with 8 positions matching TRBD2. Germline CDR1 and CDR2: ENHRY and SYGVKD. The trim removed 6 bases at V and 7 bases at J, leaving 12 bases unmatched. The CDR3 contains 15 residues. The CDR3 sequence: CAISAKAGVVHTQYF. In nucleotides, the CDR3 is TGTGCCATCAGCGCAAAAGCGGGGGTCGTCCATACGCAGTATTTT.

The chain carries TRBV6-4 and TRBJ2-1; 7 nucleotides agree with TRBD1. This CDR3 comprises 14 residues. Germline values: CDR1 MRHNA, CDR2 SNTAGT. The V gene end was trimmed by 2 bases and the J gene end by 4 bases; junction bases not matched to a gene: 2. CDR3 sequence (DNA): TGTGCCAGCAGTGACGGGACAGTATACAATGAGCAGTTCTTC. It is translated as CASSDGTVYNEQFF.

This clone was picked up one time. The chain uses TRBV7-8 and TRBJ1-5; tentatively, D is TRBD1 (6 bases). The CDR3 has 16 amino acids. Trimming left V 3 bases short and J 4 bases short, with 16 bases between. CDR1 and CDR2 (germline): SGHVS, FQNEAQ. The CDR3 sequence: CASSFTGLGGNQPQHF. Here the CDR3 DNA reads TGTGCCAGCAGCTTTACAGGGTTGGGTGGGAATCAGCCCCAGCATTTT. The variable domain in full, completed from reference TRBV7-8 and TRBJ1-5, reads GAGVSQSPRYKVAKRGQDVALRCDPISGHVSLFWYQQALGQGPEFLTYFQNEAQLDKSGLPSDRFFAERPEGSVSTLKIQRTQQEDSAVYLCASSFTGLGGNQPQHFGDGTRLSIL.

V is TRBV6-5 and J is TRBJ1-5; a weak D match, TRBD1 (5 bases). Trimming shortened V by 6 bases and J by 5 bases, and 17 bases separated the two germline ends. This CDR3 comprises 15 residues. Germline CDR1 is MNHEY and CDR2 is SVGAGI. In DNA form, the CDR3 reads TGTGCCAGCAGCATCGGGGCAGACTATTATCAGCCCCAGCATTTT. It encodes CASSIGADYYQPQHF.

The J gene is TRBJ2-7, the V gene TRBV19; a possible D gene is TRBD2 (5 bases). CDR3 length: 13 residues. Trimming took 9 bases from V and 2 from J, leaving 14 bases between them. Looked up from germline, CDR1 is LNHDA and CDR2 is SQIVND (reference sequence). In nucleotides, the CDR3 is TGTGCCAGCAGCGAGGCCGGGACCTACGAGCAGTACTTC. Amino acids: CASSEAGTYEQYF. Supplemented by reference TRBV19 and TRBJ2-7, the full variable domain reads DGGITQSPKYLFRKEGQNVTLSCEQNLNHDAMYWYRQDPGQGLRLIYYSQIVNDFQKGDIAEGYSVSREKKESFPLTVTSAQKNPTAFYLCASSEAGTYEQYFGPGTRLTVT.